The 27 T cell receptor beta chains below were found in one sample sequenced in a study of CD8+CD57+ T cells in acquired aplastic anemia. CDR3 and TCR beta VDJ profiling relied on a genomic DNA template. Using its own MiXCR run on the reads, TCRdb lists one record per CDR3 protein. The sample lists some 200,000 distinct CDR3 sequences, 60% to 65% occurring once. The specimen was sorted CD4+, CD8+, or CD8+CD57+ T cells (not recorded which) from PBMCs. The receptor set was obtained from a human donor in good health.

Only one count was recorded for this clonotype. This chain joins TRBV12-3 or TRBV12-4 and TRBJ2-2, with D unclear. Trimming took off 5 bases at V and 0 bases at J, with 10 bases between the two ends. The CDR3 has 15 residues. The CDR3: CASSPLHANTGELFF. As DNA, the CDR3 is TGTGCCAGCAGTCCTCTTCACGCGAACACCGGGGAGCTGTTTTTT.

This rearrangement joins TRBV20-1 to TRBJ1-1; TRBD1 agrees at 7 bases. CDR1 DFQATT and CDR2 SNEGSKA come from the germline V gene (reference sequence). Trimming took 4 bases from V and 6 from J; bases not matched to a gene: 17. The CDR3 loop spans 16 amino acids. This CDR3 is CSAISGRDSRVAEAFF. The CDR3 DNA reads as TGCAGTGCTATCAGCGGGAGGGACAGTCGGGTCGCTGAAGCTTTCTTT.

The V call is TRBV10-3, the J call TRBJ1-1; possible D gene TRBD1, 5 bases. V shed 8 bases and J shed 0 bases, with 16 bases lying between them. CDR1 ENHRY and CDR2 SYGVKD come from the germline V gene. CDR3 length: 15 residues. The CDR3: CAIAQGYSLNTEAFF. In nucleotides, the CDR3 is TGTGCCATCGCCCAGGGATACTCATTGAACACTGAAGCTTTCTTT.

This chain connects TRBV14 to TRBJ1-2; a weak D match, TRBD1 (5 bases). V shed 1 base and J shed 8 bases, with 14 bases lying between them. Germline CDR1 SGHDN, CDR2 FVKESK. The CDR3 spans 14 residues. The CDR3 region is CASSQGDALWGYTF. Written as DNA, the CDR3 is TGTGCCAGCAGCCAAGGGGACGCGCTCTGGGGCTACACCTTC.

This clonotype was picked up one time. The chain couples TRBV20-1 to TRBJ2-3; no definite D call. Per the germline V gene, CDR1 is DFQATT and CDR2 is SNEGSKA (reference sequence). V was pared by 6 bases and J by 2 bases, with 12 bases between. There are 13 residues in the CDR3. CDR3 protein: CSAAGQDTDTQYF. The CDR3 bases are TGCAGTGCGGCTGGGCAGGACACAGATACGCAGTATTTT.

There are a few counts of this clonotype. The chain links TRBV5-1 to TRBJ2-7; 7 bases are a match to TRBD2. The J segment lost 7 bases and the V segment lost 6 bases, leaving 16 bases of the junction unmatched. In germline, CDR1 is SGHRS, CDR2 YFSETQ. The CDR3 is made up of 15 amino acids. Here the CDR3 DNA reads TGCGCCAGCAATCCGGGACTACCTTCATCGGGGGAGCAGTACTTC. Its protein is CASNPGLPSSGEQYF.

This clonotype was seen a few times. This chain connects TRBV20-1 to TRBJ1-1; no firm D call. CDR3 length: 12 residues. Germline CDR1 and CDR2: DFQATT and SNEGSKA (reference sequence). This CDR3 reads CRCGPMDTEAFF. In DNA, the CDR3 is TGCAGGTGCGGTCCAATGGACACTGAAGCTTTCTTT.

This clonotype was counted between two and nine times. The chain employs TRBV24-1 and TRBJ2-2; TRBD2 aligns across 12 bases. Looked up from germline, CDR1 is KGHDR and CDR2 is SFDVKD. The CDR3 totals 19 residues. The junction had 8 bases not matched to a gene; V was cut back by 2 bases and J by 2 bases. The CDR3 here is CATSDSRETSGGNTGELFF. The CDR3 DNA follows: TGTGCCACCAGTGATTCCCGGGAGACTAGCGGGGGCAACACCGGGGAGCTGTTTTTT.

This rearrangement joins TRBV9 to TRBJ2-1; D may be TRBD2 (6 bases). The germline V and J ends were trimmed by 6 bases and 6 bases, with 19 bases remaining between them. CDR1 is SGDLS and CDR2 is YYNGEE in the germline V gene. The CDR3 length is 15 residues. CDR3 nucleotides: TGTGCCAGCACCTTGATGGGGACTGCCTCCAATGAGCAGTTCTTC. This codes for CASTLMGTASNEQFF.

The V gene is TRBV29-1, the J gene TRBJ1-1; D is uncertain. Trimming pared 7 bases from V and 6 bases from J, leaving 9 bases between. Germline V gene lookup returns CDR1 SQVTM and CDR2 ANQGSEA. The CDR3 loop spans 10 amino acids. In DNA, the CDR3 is TGCAGCGAAGGGAGCCCTGAAGCTTTCTTT. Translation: CSEGSPEAFF.

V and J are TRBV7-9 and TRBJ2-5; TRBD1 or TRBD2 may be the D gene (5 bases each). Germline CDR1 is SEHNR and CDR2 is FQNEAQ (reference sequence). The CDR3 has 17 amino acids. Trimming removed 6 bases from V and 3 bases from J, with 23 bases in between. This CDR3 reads CASRLTTGAGMEETQYF. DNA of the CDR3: TGTGCCAGCAGATTGACGACCGGGGCAGGGATGGAAGAGACCCAGTACTTC.

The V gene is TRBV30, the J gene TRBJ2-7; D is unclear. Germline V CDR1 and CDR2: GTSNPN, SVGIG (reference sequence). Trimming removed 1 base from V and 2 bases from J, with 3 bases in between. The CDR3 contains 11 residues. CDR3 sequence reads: CAWSGPYEQYF. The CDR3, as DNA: TGTGCCTGGAGTGGTCCCTACGAGCAGTACTTC.

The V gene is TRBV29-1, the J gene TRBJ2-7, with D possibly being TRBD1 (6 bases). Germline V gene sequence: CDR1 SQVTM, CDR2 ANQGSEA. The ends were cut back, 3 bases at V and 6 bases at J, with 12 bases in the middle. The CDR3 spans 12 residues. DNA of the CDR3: TGCAGCGTTGAGTCAGGGGTCGGCGAGCAGTACTTC. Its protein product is CSVESGVGEQYF.

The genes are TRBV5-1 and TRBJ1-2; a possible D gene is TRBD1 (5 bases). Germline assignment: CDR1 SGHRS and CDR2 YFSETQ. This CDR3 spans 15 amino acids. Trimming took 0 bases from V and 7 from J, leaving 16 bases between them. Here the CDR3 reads CASSLGSAGPCGYTF. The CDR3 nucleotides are TGCGCCAGCAGCTTGGGCTCGGCAGGGCCTTGTGGCTACACCTTC.

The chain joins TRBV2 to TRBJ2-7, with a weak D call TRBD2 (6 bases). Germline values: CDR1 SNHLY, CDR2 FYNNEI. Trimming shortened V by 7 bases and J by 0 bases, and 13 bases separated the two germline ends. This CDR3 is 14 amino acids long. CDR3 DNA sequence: TGTGCCAGCAAACCGGGACTGAGCTCCTACGAGCAGTACTTC. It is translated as CASKPGLSSYEQYF.

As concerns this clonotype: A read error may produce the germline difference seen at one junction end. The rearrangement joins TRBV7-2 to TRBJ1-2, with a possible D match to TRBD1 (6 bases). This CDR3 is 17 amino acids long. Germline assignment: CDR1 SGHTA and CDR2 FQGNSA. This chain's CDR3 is CASSRPGLAGGAAGYTF. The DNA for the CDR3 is TGTGCCAGCAGTCGTCCCGGACTAGCGGGGGGGGCAGCTGGCTACACTTTC.

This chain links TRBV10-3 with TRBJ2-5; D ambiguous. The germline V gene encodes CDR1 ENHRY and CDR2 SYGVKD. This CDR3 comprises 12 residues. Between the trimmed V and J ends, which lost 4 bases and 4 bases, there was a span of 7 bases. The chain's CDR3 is CAISGGRETQYF. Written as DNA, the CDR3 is TGTGCCATCAGTGGGGGTCGAGAGACCCAGTACTTC.

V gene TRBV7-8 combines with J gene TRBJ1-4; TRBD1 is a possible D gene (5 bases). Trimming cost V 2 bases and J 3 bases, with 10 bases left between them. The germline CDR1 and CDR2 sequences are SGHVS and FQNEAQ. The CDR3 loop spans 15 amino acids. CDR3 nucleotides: TGTGCCAGCAGCTTAACGAGGGGCTCTAATGAAAAACTGTTTTTT. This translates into CASSLTRGSNEKLFF. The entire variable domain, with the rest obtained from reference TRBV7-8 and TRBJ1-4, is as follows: GAGVSQSPRYKVAKRGQDVALRCDPISGHVSLFWYQQALGQGPEFLTYFQNEAQLDKSGLPSDRFFAERPEGSVSTLKIQRTQQEDSAVYLCASSLTRGSNEKLFFGSGTQLSVL.

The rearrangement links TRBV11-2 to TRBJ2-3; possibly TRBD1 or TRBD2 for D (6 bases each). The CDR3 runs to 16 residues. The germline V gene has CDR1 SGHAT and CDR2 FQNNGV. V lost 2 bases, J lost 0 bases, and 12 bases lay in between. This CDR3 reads CASSLMGGASTDTQYF. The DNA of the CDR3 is TGTGCCAGCAGCTTAATGGGGGGCGCTAGCACAGATACGCAGTATTTT.

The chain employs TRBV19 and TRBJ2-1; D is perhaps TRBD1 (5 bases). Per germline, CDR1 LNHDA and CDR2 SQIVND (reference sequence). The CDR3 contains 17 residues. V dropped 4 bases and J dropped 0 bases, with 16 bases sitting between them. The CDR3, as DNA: TGTGCCAGTAGTAACGGGCAGGGAACAAGCTCCTACAATGAGCAGTTCTTC. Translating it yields CASSNGQGTSSYNEQFF.

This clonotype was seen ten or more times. CDR3 in amino acids: CASSDSIQGSNSPLHF. CDR3 sequence (DNA): TGTGCCAGCAGTGACTCGATTCAGGGATCCAATTCACCCCTCCACTTT. The chain combines TRBV6-4 with TRBJ1-6; possibly TRBD1 for D (5 bases). The length of the CDR3 is 16 residues. Germline CDR1 reads MRHNA; CDR2 reads SNTAGT. With 0 bases removed from V and 7 bases from J, the gap between germline ends came to 13 bases.

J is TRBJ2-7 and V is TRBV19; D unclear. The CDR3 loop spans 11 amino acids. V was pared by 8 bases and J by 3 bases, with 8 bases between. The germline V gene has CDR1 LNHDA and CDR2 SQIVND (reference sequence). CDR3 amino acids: CASEPNYEQYF. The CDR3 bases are TGTGCCAGTGAACCTAACTACGAGCAGTACTTC. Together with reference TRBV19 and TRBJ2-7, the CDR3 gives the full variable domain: DGGITQSPKYLFRKEGQNVTLSCEQNLNHDAMYWYRQDPGQGLRLIYYSQIVNDFQKGDIAEGYSVSREKKESFPLTVTSAQKNPTAFYLCASEPNYEQYFGPGTRLTVT.

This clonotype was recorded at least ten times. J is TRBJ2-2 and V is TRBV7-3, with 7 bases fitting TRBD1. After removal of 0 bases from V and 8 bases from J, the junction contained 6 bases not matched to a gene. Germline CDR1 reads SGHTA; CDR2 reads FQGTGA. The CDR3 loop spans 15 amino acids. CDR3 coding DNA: TGTGCCAGCAGCTTAACAGGGGGCGCGTCTGGGGAGCTGTTTTTT. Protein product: CASSLTGGASGELFF.

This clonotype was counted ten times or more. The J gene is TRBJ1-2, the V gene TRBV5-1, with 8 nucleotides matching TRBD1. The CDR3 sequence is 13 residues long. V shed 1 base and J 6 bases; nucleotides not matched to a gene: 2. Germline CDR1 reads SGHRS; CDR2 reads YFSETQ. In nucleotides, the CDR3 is TGCGCCAGCAGCTTGCAGGGGGCGAATGGCTACACCTTC. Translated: CASSLQGANGYTF.

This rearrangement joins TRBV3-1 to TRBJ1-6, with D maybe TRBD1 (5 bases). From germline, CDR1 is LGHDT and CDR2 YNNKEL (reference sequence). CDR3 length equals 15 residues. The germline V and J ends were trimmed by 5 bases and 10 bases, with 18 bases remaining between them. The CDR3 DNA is TGTGCCAGCAGCTCAGGGTGGGGACGTCCCTCACCCCTCCACTTT. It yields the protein CASSSGWGRPSPLHF.

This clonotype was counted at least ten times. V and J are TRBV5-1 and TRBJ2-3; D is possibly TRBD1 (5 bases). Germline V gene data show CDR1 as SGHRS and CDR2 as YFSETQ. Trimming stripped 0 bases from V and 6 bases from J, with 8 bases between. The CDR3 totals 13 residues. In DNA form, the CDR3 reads TGCGCCAGCAGCTTGGGGGCAGGGGATACGCAGTATTTT. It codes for CASSLGAGDTQYF.

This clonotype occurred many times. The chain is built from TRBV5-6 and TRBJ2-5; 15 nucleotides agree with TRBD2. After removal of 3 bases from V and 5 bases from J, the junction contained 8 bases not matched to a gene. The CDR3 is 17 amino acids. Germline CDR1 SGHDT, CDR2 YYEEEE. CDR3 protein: CASSYGLAGGLEETQYF. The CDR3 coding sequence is TGTGCCAGCAGCTACGGACTAGCGGGGGGGCTAGAGGAGACCCAGTACTTC.